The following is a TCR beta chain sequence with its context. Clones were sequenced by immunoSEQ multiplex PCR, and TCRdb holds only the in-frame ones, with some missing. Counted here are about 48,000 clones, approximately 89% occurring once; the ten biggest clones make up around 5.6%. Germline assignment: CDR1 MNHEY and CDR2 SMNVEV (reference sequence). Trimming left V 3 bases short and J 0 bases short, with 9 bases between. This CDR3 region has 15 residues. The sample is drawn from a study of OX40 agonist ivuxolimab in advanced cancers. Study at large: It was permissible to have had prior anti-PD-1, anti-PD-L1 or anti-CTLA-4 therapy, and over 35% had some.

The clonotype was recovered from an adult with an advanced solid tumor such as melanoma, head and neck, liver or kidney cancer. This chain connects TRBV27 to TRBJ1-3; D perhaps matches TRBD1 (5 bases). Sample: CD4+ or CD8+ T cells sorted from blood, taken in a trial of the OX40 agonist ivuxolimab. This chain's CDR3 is CASSFDGTSGNTIYF. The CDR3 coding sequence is TGTGCCAGCAGTTTCGACGGGACCTCTGGAAACACCATATATTTT.